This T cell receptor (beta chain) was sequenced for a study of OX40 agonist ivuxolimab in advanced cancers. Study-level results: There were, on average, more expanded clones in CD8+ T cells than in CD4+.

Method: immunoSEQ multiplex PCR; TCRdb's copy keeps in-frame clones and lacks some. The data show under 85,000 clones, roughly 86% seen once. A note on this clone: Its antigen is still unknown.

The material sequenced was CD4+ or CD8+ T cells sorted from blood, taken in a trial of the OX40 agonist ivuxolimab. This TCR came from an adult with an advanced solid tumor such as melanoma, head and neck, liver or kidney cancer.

CDR3 amino acids: CASSKGGAYGYTF. Here the CDR3 DNA reads TGTGCCAGCAGCAAGGGGGGGGCCTATGGCTACACCTTC. The chain employs TRBV11-2 and TRBJ1-2; possibly TRBD1 for D (6 bases). This CDR3 spans 13 amino acids. Trimming took off 5 bases at V and 4 bases at J, with 11 bases between the two ends. The germline V gene encodes CDR1 SGHAT and CDR2 FQNNGV.